This TCR beta chain was identified during a study of cytomegalovirus exposure and HLA in healthy donors. The V and J ends lost 6 bases and 2 bases respectively, with 3 bases between them. This CDR3 comprises 11 residues. The germline V gene encodes CDR1 SNHLY and CDR2 FYNNEI. In the PCR, 60 Vbeta and 13 Jbeta primers were used. Generated by immunoSEQ multiplex PCR, the TCRdb table keeps only in-frame clones and is missing some. The profile shows 210,000 or so clones, about 83% of them singletons. The chain combines TRBV2 with TRBJ2-3; no reliable D call. The specimen was PBMCs. This sequence was found in a human donor in good health. CDR3 residues: CASSLTDTQYF. For the CDR3, the DNA is TGTGCCAGCAGCCTCACAGATACGCAGTATTTT.